The 12 T cell receptor beta chains below were found in one sample sequenced in a study of T-cell reconstitution after alpha-beta-depleted transplantation in children. Unique molecular identifiers were used in preparing the TCRbeta library. Using its own MiXCR run on the PCR reads, TCRdb lists one record per CDR3 protein. The sample holds about 870,000 distinct CDR3 sequences; roughly 16% are singletons and the top ten take roughly 5%. Sample: PBMCs, mostly from graft donor cells, taken 360 days after TCRalphabeta/CD19-depleted stem cell transplant. The receptors come from a male patient between 5 and 17 years old who had a stem cell transplant for acute lymphoblastic leukemia, so the T cells may come from the graft donor.

The sample holds many counts of this clonotype. The rearrangement links TRBV29-1 to TRBJ2-7, with 7 bases identical to TRBD2. This CDR3 has 11 amino acids. The germline V gene encodes CDR1 SQVTM and CDR2 ANQGSEA. The ends lost 7 bases at V and 4 bases at J; junction bases unmatched: 4. Here the CDR3 reads CSATGGYEQYF. For the CDR3, the DNA is TGCAGCGCAACGGGAGGATACGAGCAGTACTTC.

This clonotype was observed a handful of times. The chain links TRBV12-3 or TRBV12-4 to TRBJ2-3, with 11 bases fitting TRBD2. V lost 5 bases and J lost 3; bases outside the gene matches: 7. The CDR3 runs to 16 residues. For the CDR3, the DNA is TGTGCCAGCAGTGCTAGCGGGAGGTCCGATACAGATACGCAGTATTTT. Its protein product is CASSASGRSDTDTQYF.

CDR3 DNA sequence: TGTGCCAGCAGCTTAGCCTACGGGAGGGGAGGAAACGAGCAGTACTTC. Translation: CASSLAYGRGGNEQYF. The chain combines TRBV7-9 with TRBJ2-7, with 8 bases fitting TRBD2. J gave up 5 bases and V 0 bases, and 9 bases lay outside the gene matches. Looked up from germline, CDR1 is SEHNR and CDR2 is FQNEAQ (reference sequence). The CDR3 length is 16 residues.

The chain employs TRBV20-1 and TRBJ1-2; TRBD1 is a possible D gene (6 bases). V lost 3 bases to trimming and J lost 4 bases, with 21 bases between them. This CDR3 region has 16 residues. Germline V gives CDR1 DFQATT, CDR2 SNEGSKA (reference sequence). The DNA for the CDR3 is TGCAGTGCTAGTCTGGCAGGGGAAGTGCGGTCCTATGGCTACACCTTC. Translation gives CSASLAGEVRSYGYTF.

The J gene is TRBJ2-4, the V gene TRBV10-2, with 8 bases identical to TRBD1. The CDR3 consists of 13 residues. With V trimmed by 2 bases and J by 7 bases, 1 base remained unmatched. Germline V gene data show CDR1 as WSHSY and CDR2 as SAAADI. Here the CDR3 reads CASSETGGNIQYF. The CDR3 DNA follows: TGCGCCAGCAGTGAGACAGGGGGGAACATTCAGTACTTC.

V gene TRBV25-1 combines with J gene TRBJ1-6; D is ambiguous. The germline CDR1 and CDR2 sequences are MGHDK and SYGVNS. The V and J ends lost 7 bases and 10 bases respectively, with 17 bases between them. The CDR3 has 14 amino acids. CDR3 in amino acids: CASTRTDAGSPLHF. For the CDR3, the DNA is TGTGCCAGCACCCGGACCGACGCGGGGTCACCCCTCCACTTT. The whole variable domain, filled in from reference TRBV25-1 and TRBJ1-6, reads EADIYQTPRYLVIGTGKKITLECSQTMGHDKMYWYQQDPGMELHLIHYSYGVNSTEKGDLSSESTVSRIRTEHFPLTLESARPSHTSQYLCASTRTDAGSPLHFGNGTRLTVT.

The V and J genes are TRBV6-2 or TRBV6-3 and TRBJ2-1, with D perhaps assigned TRBD1 or TRBD2 (6 bases each). The CDR3 is 14 residues long. V dropped 10 bases and J dropped 2 bases, with 15 bases sitting between them. The germline V gene has CDR1 MNHEY and CDR2 SVGEGT. The CDR3 is CATRRGAPYNEQFF. Written as DNA, the CDR3 is TGTGCCACCCGGAGGGGGGCGCCCTACAATGAGCAGTTCTTC.

There are a few counts of this clonotype. The J gene is TRBJ2-6, the V gene TRBV3-1, with unresolved D. The germline gives CDR1 LGHDT, CDR2 YNNKEL (reference sequence). This CDR3 spans 15 amino acids. The V and J ends lost 0 bases and 4 bases respectively, with 7 bases between them. The DNA for the CDR3 is TGTGCCAGCAGCCAAGATTTGAGGGGGGCCAACGTCCTGACTTTC. This gives the protein CASSQDLRGANVLTF.

This clonotype occurred a few times. The V and J genes are TRBV20-1 and TRBJ2-3, with D perhaps TRBD1 (6 bases). The length of the CDR3 is 13 residues. Trimming shortened V by 6 bases and J by 2 bases, and 12 bases separated the two germline ends. Germline V gene data show CDR1 as DFQATT and CDR2 as SNEGSKA (reference sequence). CDR3: CSALGGHTDTQYF. The CDR3 bases are TGCAGTGCCCTAGGGGGACACACAGATACGCAGTATTTT.

The sample holds a few counts of this clonotype. This chain joins TRBV4-1 and TRBJ1-2; TRBD1 might be the D (6 bases). The CDR3 is 17 amino acids. Germline values: CDR1 MGHRA, CDR2 YSYEKL. Trimming left V 0 bases short and J 5 bases short, with 19 bases between. DNA of the CDR3: TGCGCCAGCAGCCAAGAGCAAGGACAGCATCCCCTTTATGGCTACACCTTC. This translates into CASSQEQGQHPLYGYTF.

This chain links TRBV12-3 or TRBV12-4 with TRBJ2-4, with D maybe TRBD1 (6 bases). This CDR3 spans 14 amino acids. The V and J ends lost 6 bases and 1 base respectively, with 10 bases between them. The CDR3 sequence is CASSPGEAKNIQYF. CDR3 in DNA: TGTGCCAGCAGCCCAGGGGAGGCCAAAAACATTCAGTACTTC.

This clonotype was seen ten or more times. The chain's CDR3 is CASILPGALREQFF. In DNA form, the CDR3 reads TGTGCCAGCATCCTCCCCGGGGCCCTACGTGAGCAGTTCTTC. The rearrangement links TRBV7-2 to TRBJ2-1; the D call may be TRBD1 or TRBD2 (5 bases each). V lost 7 bases, J lost 9 bases, and 19 bases lay in between. Per the germline V gene, CDR1 is SGHTA and CDR2 is FQGNSA. There are 14 residues in the CDR3.